This TCR beta chain is from a study of response to subunit inactivated influenza vaccine. Only a few counts were recorded for this clonotype. CDR3 length: 18 amino acids. Germline CDR1 and CDR2: MNHEY and SVGAGI. Trimming shortened V by 2 bases and J by 0 bases, and 18 bases separated the two germline ends. A single record per CDR3 protein comes from TCRdb applying MiXCR to the RT-PCR reads. The table includes some 570,000 distinct CDR3 sequences, 11% detected once. These data also featured in a second study, about T cells expressing NK-cell markers. From that report: Template switching by 5'RACE with UMIs generated the TCR beta cDNA. There were a handful of donors in whom these clonotypes also led the CD3+CD56-NKG2C+ fraction.

This TCR derives from a man aged 50 to 59 who received an inactivated influenza vaccine. The rearrangement links TRBV6-5 to TRBJ2-3; tentative D call: TRBD2 (5 bases). The source material was PBMCs from blood, sampled on the day of vaccination. The CDR3 sequence: CASSYPSGETTSTDTQYF. Written as DNA, the CDR3 is TGTGCCAGCAGTTACCCCTCTGGGGAGACAACTAGCACAGATACGCAGTATTTT.